The T cell receptor (beta chain) described here comes from a study of T cell responses to AZD1222 COVID-19 vaccine (dated by TCRdb to about 2021). Context from the whole study: TCR sequencing was performed for 230 to 250 trial participants, of whom about 200 were given two doses of AZD1222 and roughly 25 were given two doses of MenACWY control vaccine. Trial participants were enrolled by age into subgroups of 18-55, 56-69 and 70-plus years, and roughly 150, 30 and 60 TCR-sequenced participants, respectively, were included in these subgroups. Results the study describes overall, beyond this receptor: Because no day 14 peak-response samples were available, the repertoires could be characterized only after the peak T cell response. The 56-69-year group was small, and its depth increase did not reach significance, likely because of low power. CD4 TCRs associated with the vaccine covered the entire spike protein, and the dominant responses were in regions 160-218 and 743-854. Epitopes outside the regions mutated in the B.1.351 and B.1.1.7 variants were reportedly recognized by nearly half of the unique spike-specific TCRs. Conclusions about previously exposed vaccinees are limited, since just five or six AZD1222 recipients were seropositive for SARS-CoV-2 at baseline. Most participants were white British and females outnumbered males, and the authors suggested that clonal diversity may have been underestimated. A significant rise in spike-specific TCR breadth and depth was observed after two AZD1222 doses relative to day 0 and relative to MenACWY recipients.

The sample's time point label is to be understood as: about 28 days (+/-7) after the second vaccine dose. AZD1222 recipients given second doses at about 4 weeks or at about 12 weeks were pooled, since spike-specific TCR depth and breadth were not found to differ between the two schedules. The vaccinee samples were drawn from two UK trials, COV001 and COV002, one of which was a single-blind randomized controlled phase 2/3 trial testing AZD1222 (ChAdOx1 nCoV-19) in healthy adults. For TCRbeta chain sequencing, PBMC samples were collected from trial participants at day 0 and at day 28 after the second dose. The CDR3 regions of human TCRbeta chains were analyzed by immunosequencing. In the original analysis: Repertoire TCRs were matched against a reference library of SARS-CoV-2-specific TCRs generated with the MIRA antigen-specificity platform. Breadth was defined as the fraction of unique TCRs that were SARS-CoV-2-associated, and depth was defined as the fraction of total T cells that were SARS-CoV-2-associated. Using the MIRA data, every spike-specific TCR was mapped to the spike region that the TCR reacted to and assigned to either a CD4 or a CD8 class. Log10-transformed breadth and depth values were compared by one-way ANOVA with Sidak's multiple comparisons tests. TCRdb re-hosts the immuneACCESS table, in-frame sequences only. Its copies lack some clones; in the studies checked, an unresolved V gene accounts for under half of them, and the cause for the rest is not known. That table furnishes V, J and clone size, whereas the DNA furnished D and trimming. This sample has roughly 200,000 clones in its table, and about 89% of those were observed once. Of the sample, about 1.8% is held by the ten largest clones.

In the germline V gene, CDR1 corresponds to SGHVS and CDR2 to FNYEAQ. Clipping removes 4 bases from V and 1 base from J, with 5 as the unmatched junction base count. The CDR3 holds 15 amino acids from the cysteine to the phenylalanine. The sequence is cut down to CDR3 DNA, 45 bases in frame from base 1. To note about this clone: The antigen it recognizes is unknown. The input lacks base qualities; no much larger clone sits a single base away.

The material was peripheral blood, obtained 28 days after the second AZD1222 dose. This receptor was identified in an adult who received the AZD1222 COVID-19 vaccine. This receptor chain uses TRBV7-6 and TRBJ2-7, with 9 bases matching TRBD2. The sequence in DNA is TGTGCCAGCAGCTCGACTAGCGGACTATCCTACGAGCAGTACTTC. This translates into CASSSTSGLSYEQYF.